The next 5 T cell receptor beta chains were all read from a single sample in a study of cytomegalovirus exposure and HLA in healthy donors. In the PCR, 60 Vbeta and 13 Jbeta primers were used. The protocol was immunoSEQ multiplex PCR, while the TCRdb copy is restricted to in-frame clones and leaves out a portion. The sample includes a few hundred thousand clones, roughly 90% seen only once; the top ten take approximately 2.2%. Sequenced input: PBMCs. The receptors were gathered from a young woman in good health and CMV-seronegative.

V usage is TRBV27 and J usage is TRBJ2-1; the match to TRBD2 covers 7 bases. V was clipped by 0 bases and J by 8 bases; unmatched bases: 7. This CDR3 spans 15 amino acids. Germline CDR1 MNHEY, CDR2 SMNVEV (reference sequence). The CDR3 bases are TGTGCCAGCAGTTTATCGAGCGGGACTCGCGATGAGCAGTTCTTC. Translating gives CASSLSSGTRDEQFF.

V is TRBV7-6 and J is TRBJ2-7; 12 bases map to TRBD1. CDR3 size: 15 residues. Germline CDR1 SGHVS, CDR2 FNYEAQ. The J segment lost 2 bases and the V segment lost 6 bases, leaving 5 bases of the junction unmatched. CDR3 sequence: CASSVGTGGPYEQYF. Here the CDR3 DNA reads TGTGCCAGCAGTGTCGGGACAGGGGGCCCCTACGAGCAGTACTTC.

The CDR3 sequence: CAASTGGPLNQPQHF. CDR3 sequence (DNA): TGTGCCGCGTCAACAGGGGGCCCTCTAAATCAGCCCCAGCATTTT. This chain connects TRBV10-3 to TRBJ1-5, with 9 nucleotides matching TRBD1. This CDR3 is 15 amino acids long. V lost 11 bases to trimming and J lost 4 bases; unmatched junction nucleotides: 12. Germline CDR1 is ENHRY and CDR2 is SYGVKD.

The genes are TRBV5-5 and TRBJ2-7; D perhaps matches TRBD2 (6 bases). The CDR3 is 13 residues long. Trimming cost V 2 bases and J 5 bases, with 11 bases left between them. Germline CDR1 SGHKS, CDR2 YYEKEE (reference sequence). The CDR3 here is CASSFPRRDEQYF. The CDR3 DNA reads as TGTGCCAGCAGCTTTCCTAGGAGGGACGAGCAGTACTTC.

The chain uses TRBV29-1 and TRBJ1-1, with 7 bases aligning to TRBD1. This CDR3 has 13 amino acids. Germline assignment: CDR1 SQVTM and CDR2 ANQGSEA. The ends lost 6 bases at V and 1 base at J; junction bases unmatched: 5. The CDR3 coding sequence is TGCAGCGTCCAAGGACAGGCGAACACTGAAGCTTTCTTT. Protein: CSVQGQANTEAFF.